Presented here are 29 T cell receptor beta chains from one specimen sequenced in a study of post-analysis software for immune sequencing data (dated by TCRdb to the mid-2010s). Points the paper makes about the study in general: Several TRBV segments, including TRBV5-6, TRBV5-1 and TRBV20-1, were significantly more frequent in patients than controls.

Their antigens are not known. To prepare the library, PCR was applied. The instrument given in TCRdb is Illumina HiSeq 2500. Unique molecular identifiers were incorporated into TCR beta cDNA libraries to reduce PCR and sequencing biases. TCRdb passed the public sequencing reads through fastp at Q25 and MiXCR, retaining productive beta sequences. A single entry per CDR3 protein holds the most common genes and DNA from its merged rows. Within this sample are 800,000 to 950,000 distinct CDR3 sequences, with about 57% of them counted one time only. Around 4.5% of the sample is taken by the ten largest. The sample comprised blood. The source of these receptors is a girl between 10 and 17 years old with multiple sclerosis.

The sample holds a few counts of this clonotype. The chain joins TRBV15 to TRBJ2-5; 7 bases align to TRBD1. TRBJ2-7 explains the end of the DNA better; the J call may be wrong. The CDR3 loop spans 15 amino acids. Germline V gene data show CDR1 as LNHNV and CDR2 as YYDKDF (reference sequence). The CDR3 sequence is CATSRGLGQFGEQYF. For the CDR3, the DNA is TGTGCCACCAGCAGAGGCCTGGGACAGTTCGGCGAGCAGTACTTC.

J is TRBJ2-2 and V is TRBV29-1; weak D call: TRBD1 (6 bases). From germline, CDR1 is SQVTM and CDR2 ANQGSEA. Trimming took 3 bases from V and 6 from J, leaving 11 bases between them. The CDR3 contains 13 residues. The CDR3, as DNA: TGCAGCGTTGATGGGGGCCCGGCCGGGGAGCTGTTTTTT. It codes for CSVDGGPAGELFF.

CDR3 coding DNA: TGCGCCAGCAGCGCTAGCGGGGGCCCCGGCGAGCAGTTCTTC. Translation gives CASSASGGPGEQFF. This rearrangement joins TRBV5-1 to TRBJ2-1; 10 bases align to TRBD2. The CDR3 is made up of 14 amino acids. With 4 bases clipped from V and 10 bases from J, the junction kept 8 bases outside the gene matches. The germline V gene has CDR1 SGHRS and CDR2 YFSETQ.

The chain combines TRBV20-1 with TRBJ2-7; 8 bases are a match to TRBD2. Looked up from germline, CDR1 is DFQATT and CDR2 is SNEGSKA (reference sequence). Trimming removed 2 bases from V and 3 bases from J; junction bases left unmatched: 6. This CDR3 comprises 14 residues. CDR3 nucleotides: TGCAGTGCTAGAAAAGCGGGAGTACTCTACGAGCAGTACTTC. Residues: CSARKAGVLYEQYF.

This rearrangement joins TRBV10-3 to TRBJ2-1; D is perhaps TRBD1 (6 bases). The end of the DNA fits TRBJ2-7 better, so the J call may be wrong. Germline CDR1 ENHRY, CDR2 SYGVKD. The CDR3 sequence is 13 residues long. The CDR3 DNA reads TGTGCCATCAGGAGGGACAACTACAATGAGCAGTACTTC. It encodes CAIRRDNYNEQYF.

The genes are TRBV20-1 and TRBJ2-5; 9 bases are shared with TRBD1. CDR3 size: 15 residues. V was pared by 5 bases and J by 3 bases, with 10 bases of the junction left unmatched. CDR1 and CDR2 (germline): DFQATT, SNEGSKA (reference sequence). Here the CDR3 reads CSAPPGTGLEETQYF. In nucleotides, the CDR3 is TGCAGTGCTCCCCCCGGGACAGGGTTAGAAGAGACCCAGTACTTC.

The chain combines TRBV12-3 or TRBV12-4 with TRBJ1-2; 9 bases fit TRBD1. The CDR3 covers 15 residues. The junction had 10 bases not matched to a gene; V was cut back by 6 bases and J by 5 bases. CDR3 nucleotides: TGTGCCAGCAGCGCGGGGACAGGGCTAGGGTATGGCTACACCTTC. Translated, it gives CASSAGTGLGYGYTF.

The V and J genes are TRBV21-1 and TRBJ2-5; the DNA was not compared with TRBD1, the D call given in the table. TRBV21-1 is a pseudogene locus. This CDR3 has 18 amino acids. The CDR3 loop is CASSKSKVVDRVAETQYF. The DNA for the CDR3 is TGTGCCAGCAGCAAAAGTAAAGTTGTGGACAGGGTGGCAGAGACCCAGTACTTC.

This clonotype showed up just a few times. This rearrangement joins TRBV29-1 to TRBJ2-6; D is uncertain. CDR1 and CDR2 (germline): SQVTM, ANQGSEA. The CDR3 is 12 residues long. V shed 8 bases and J shed 2 bases, with 7 bases lying between them. The CDR3: CSLPAGANVLTF. The CDR3 coding sequence is TGCAGCTTACCGGCTGGGGCCAACGTCCTGACTTTC.

The chain carries TRBV5-6 and TRBJ2-7; perhaps TRBD2 as D (6 bases). CDR3 length: 13 residues. V dropped 1 base and J dropped 3 bases, with 8 bases sitting between them. Per germline, CDR1 SGHDT and CDR2 YYEEEE. For the CDR3, the DNA is TGTGCCAGCAGCTTGCGGGACTTCTACGAGCAGTACTTC. This sequence encodes CASSLRDFYEQYF.

The chain couples TRBV5-1 to TRBJ1-1, with D possibly TRBD1 on 5 matching bases. The CDR3 consists of 16 residues. The V gene lost 0 bases and the J gene lost 0 bases, with 12 bases spanning the gap. Germline V lookup: CDR1 SGHRS, CDR2 YFSETQ. The CDR3 sequence: CASSLGQPRMNTEAFF. DNA of the CDR3: TGCGCCAGCAGCTTGGGACAGCCGCGTATGAACACTGAAGCTTTCTTT.

The chain joins TRBV5-1 to TRBJ2-1, with D possibly matching TRBD2 (5 bases). There are 16 residues in the CDR3. Trimming stripped 0 bases from V and 3 bases from J, with 13 bases between. Germline V gene data show CDR1 as SGHRS and CDR2 as YFSETQ. The CDR3 region is CASSLVSGKIYNEQFF. DNA of the CDR3: TGCGCCAGCAGCTTGGTATCGGGGAAGATCTACAATGAGCAGTTCTTC.

The genes are TRBV20-1 and TRBJ2-1; 13 bases align to TRBD2. The germline V gene encodes CDR1 DFQATT and CDR2 SNEGSKA (reference sequence). CDR3 length: 15 amino acids. V gave up 3 bases and J gave up 8 bases; unmatched junction bases: 7. In DNA form, the CDR3 reads TGCAGTGCTAGCGCGGGACTAGCGGGGTCGGATGAGCAGTTCTTC. It translates to CSASAGLAGSDEQFF.

This chain links TRBV7-3 with TRBJ1-5; no clear D. Germline V gives CDR1 SGHTA, CDR2 FQGTGA. The CDR3 has 12 residues. Trimming stripped 7 bases from V and 6 bases from J, with 10 bases between. The CDR3 nucleotides read TGTGCCAGCAATGAGGAGACTCAGCCCCAGCATTTT. The encoded protein is CASNEETQPQHF.

The chain is built from TRBV5-1 and TRBJ2-5; 8 nucleotides match TRBD1. TRBJ2-7 matches the DNA end more closely, so the J call is doubtful. Germline lookup yields CDR1 SGHRS and CDR2 YFSETQ. The CDR3 consists of 14 residues. The CDR3 sequence: CASSRGTGDHEQYF. DNA for the CDR3: TGCGCCAGCAGCCGCGGGACAGGCGATCACGAGCAGTACTTC.

This clonotype was observed a single time. J is TRBJ1-5 and V is TRBV3-1, with 8 bases matching TRBD1. The germline CDR1 and CDR2 sequences are LGHDT and YNNKEL (reference sequence). V was pared by 8 bases and J by 8 bases, with 14 bases of the junction left unmatched. CDR3 length: 15 amino acids. This CDR3 is CASAQRPGGGEPQHF. The CDR3 DNA follows: TGTGCCAGCGCCCAACGTCCAGGGGGCGGGGAGCCCCAGCATTTT.

The chain is built from TRBV20-1 and TRBJ1-2; D is unresolved. The V gene lost 0 bases and the J gene lost 2 bases, with 7 bases spanning the gap. The CDR3 runs to 13 residues. Germline values: CDR1 DFQATT, CDR2 SNEGSKA (reference sequence). CDR3 residues: CSARDRANYGYTF. The CDR3 nucleotides are TGCAGTGCTAGAGATCGGGCGAACTATGGCTACACCTTC.

The rearrangement uses TRBV6-5 and TRBJ1-2; 9 bases match TRBD1. In germline, CDR1 is MNHEY, CDR2 SVGAGI. The length of the CDR3 is 15 residues. The junction had 8 bases not matched to a gene; V was cut back by 5 bases and J by 4 bases. In DNA, the CDR3 is TGTGCCAGCAGTCCTGGGGACAGGGTCTCCTATGGCTACACCTTC. This sequence encodes CASSPGDRVSYGYTF.

This chain joins TRBV20-1 and TRBJ2-5; either TRBD1 or TRBD2 may fit D (5 bases each). The germline V gene encodes CDR1 DFQATT and CDR2 SNEGSKA (reference sequence). The CDR3 spans 15 residues. The V end lost 4 bases, the J end lost 2 bases, and 17 bases lay between the germline ends. This CDR3 reads CSAKRDGWGQETQYF. CDR3 in DNA: TGCAGTGCTAAGAGGGATGGCTGGGGGCAAGAGACCCAGTACTTC.

This clonotype was seen more than once but under ten times. This chain uses TRBV20-1 with TRBJ2-1; 12 bases are a match to TRBD2. This CDR3 has 14 amino acids. The junction had 4 bases not matched to a gene; V was cut back by 7 bases and J by 3 bases. The germline V gene encodes CDR1 DFQATT and CDR2 SNEGSKA (reference sequence). The DNA for the CDR3 is TGCAGTGTCTTGACTAGCGGGGGCTACAATGAGCAGTTCTTC. It yields the protein CSVLTSGGYNEQFF.

The chain combines TRBV4-2 with TRBJ2-6, with 7 bases matching TRBD1. Germline V CDR1 and CDR2: LGHNA, YNFKEQ. The junction had 3 bases not matched to a gene; V was cut back by 2 bases and J by 2 bases. This CDR3 has 16 amino acids. CDR3 nucleotide sequence: TGTGCCAGCAGCCAAAATGACAGGGCTGGGGCCAACGTCCTGACTTTC. Amino acids: CASSQNDRAGANVLTF.

The chain combines TRBV6-1 with TRBJ1-1; D remains ambiguous. This CDR3 region has 10 residues. Germline lookup yields CDR1 MNHNS and CDR2 SASEGT. V lost 7 bases and J 8 bases, leaving 8 bases between the germline ends. DNA for the CDR3: TGTGCCAGCAAGCAGGTGGAAGCTTTCTTT. The encoded protein is CASKQVEAFF.

This CDR3 is CASSLWANSIDEQFF. CDR3 DNA sequence: TGCGCCAGCAGCTTGTGGGCGAATAGTATCGATGAGCAGTTCTTC. The genes are TRBV5-1 and TRBJ2-1; D call uncertain. V was cut by 1 base and J by 8 bases, with 16 bases left in between. The CDR3 loop spans 15 amino acids. CDR1 is SGHRS and CDR2 is YFSETQ in the germline V gene.

This clonotype showed up just a few times. This chain links TRBV29-1 with TRBJ2-3, with D perhaps TRBD2 (7 bases). Germline values: CDR1 SQVTM, CDR2 ANQGSEA. The CDR3 totals 13 residues. V was trimmed by 6 bases and J by 3 bases, leaving 13 bases between them. The CDR3 region has the DNA TGCAGCGTCGCCGGGGGGCAGACAGATACGCAGTATTTT. Translated, it gives CSVAGGQTDTQYF.

The chain uses TRBV12-3 or TRBV12-4 and TRBJ2-5; TRBD2 is a possible D gene (6 bases). This CDR3 has 15 amino acids. V lost 1 base to trimming and J lost 3 bases, with 12 bases between them. In DNA, the CDR3 is TGTGCCAGCAGTTTAGTTTTAGTAGCGGAAGAGACCCAGTACTTC. It codes for CASSLVLVAEETQYF.

This sequence joins TRBV7-2 and TRBJ2-2; possibly TRBD2 for D (5 bases). The CDR3 is made up of 15 amino acids. In germline, CDR1 is SGHTA, CDR2 FQGNSA. The V gene lost 5 bases and the J gene lost 3 bases, with 13 bases spanning the gap. As DNA, the CDR3 is TGTGCCAGCAGCCACGCCAGGACTTACACCGGGGAGCTGTTTTTT. Protein product: CASSHARTYTGELFF.

This clonotype was found many times. The chain employs TRBV2 and TRBJ2-3; 10 bases are a match to TRBD1. The J segment lost 9 bases and the V segment lost 6 bases, leaving 15 bases of the junction unmatched. Germline lookup yields CDR1 SNHLY and CDR2 FYNNEI. This CDR3 contains 16 residues. The CDR3 spells CASSANTGTGVNTQYF. The CDR3, as DNA: TGTGCCAGCAGCGCGAATACCGGGACAGGGGTTAACACGCAGTATTTT.

This clonotype has more than one count but fewer than ten. The CDR3 coding sequence is TGTGCCATCCAGGAGAGCGGGAGGGCCCAGAGCTCCTACGAGCAGTACTTC. Translation gives CAIQESGRAQSSYEQYF. The chain employs TRBV28 and TRBJ2-7, with 10 bases lining up with TRBD2. Germline V gene data show CDR1 as MDHEN and CDR2 as SYDVKM. There are 17 residues in the CDR3. Trimming cost V 10 bases and J 0 bases; bases outside gene matches: 15.

This chain connects TRBV12-3 or TRBV12-4 to TRBJ2-5; 7 bases map to TRBD2. The length of the CDR3 is 14 residues. J was trimmed by 11 bases and V by 1 base; bases with no gene match: 10. This CDR3 is CASSLGVSGGEQYF. The CDR3 DNA reads TGTGCCAGCAGTTTAGGAGTCAGTGGGGGGGAGCAGTACTTC.